This TCR beta chain was observed in a study of T cell repertoires in aging, cancer and after chemotherapy. On the study more broadly: Pre- and post-chemotherapy samples were paired from glioblastoma patients treated with temozolomide-based therapy. Whole-study findings and limits: Healthy donors lost TCR diversity with age mainly through richness, cancer patients through richness and evenness. In each cancer cohort, median generation probability increased across chemotherapy, suggesting thymic output rebounded.

Germline V gene data show CDR1 as MNHEY and CDR2 as SVGEGT. Trimming took 2 bases from V and 8 from J; bases not matched to a gene: 6. CDR3 length: 14 residues. A mixed TRB-A/B primer pool amplified rearranged TRB by multiplex touch-down PCR. In TCRdb, the multiplex PCR reads were re-called with MiXCR into one record per CDR3 protein. The table shows roughly 700 distinct CDR3 sequences, with around 24% occurring only once. By its share, this clonotype is medium-sized. Its antigen is unidentified. The template was genomic DNA from peripheral blood, not RNA. V gene TRBV6-2 or TRBV6-3 combines with J gene TRBJ1-2; 9 bases line up with TRBD1. The TCR originated in a human donor with a solid tumor. Sample: blood. CDR3 protein: CASSYPGQGKGYTF. CDR3 nucleotide sequence: TGTGCCAGCAGTTACCCCGGACAGGGGAAAGGCTACACCTTC.